What follows describes a single T cell receptor beta chain. Its antigen is not yet known. Base qualities were left out, and no much larger clone turns up one base away. The sample comes from a study of regulatory T cells in long-lasting Graves disease (dated by TCRdb to the early 2020s). Study-wide context: Persistent Graves' disease meant more than 5 years of antithyroid drug treatment with TSH receptor autoantibodies that stayed positive. A total of approximately 35 samples were covered by TCR sequencing, comprising approximately 13 persistent and around 20 newly diagnosed Graves' disease patients. Persistent Graves' disease patients were compared with newly diagnosed Graves' disease patients by peripheral blood TCR sequencing and RNA sequencing. Persistent Graves' disease patients in the clinical cohort had taken antithyroid drugs for about 10.3 years on average. The study was conducted in China and was registered as a clinical trial. The paper's findings and limits, for the study overall: Persistent patients shared more public clonotypes among themselves (roughly 2,700) than newly diagnosed patients did (roughly 920). Because the primary lesion, thyroid tissue, could not be accessed, the study looked at peripheral blood alone. As a limitation, the authors acknowledged that the small sample size may reduce accuracy. Compared with newly diagnosed patients, persistent Graves' disease patients had lower TCR Shannon entropy and fewer highly expanded clones, which suggests clonal expansion. Preferential use of TRBV28, TRBJ1-2 and TRBJ2-5 was observed in persistent disease, whereas TRBV20-1 and TRBJ2-1 were favored in newly diagnosed disease. Sequencing and analysis were restricted to the TCR beta chain.

Libraries were constructed by multiplex PCR. The sequencer was an Illumina HiSeq 4000. To build TCR beta libraries, CDR3 regions were amplified by Arm-PCR using iRepertoire HTBI primers. Before sequencing, the PCR products underwent gel purification. Turning to the authors' computational methods: A total of 62 TRBV and some 15 TRBJ segments were identified across samples and were used for gene usage analysis of CDR3 amino acid clonotypes. Filtered high-quality paired reads were merged into contigs using COPE and FqMerger. BLAST was used to align contigs to IMGT TRBV, TRBD and TRBJ reference genes, and CDR3 was defined according to IMGT. Any clonotype with a frequency above 0.1% was classified as a highly expanded clone. Shannon entropy served as the measure of repertoire diversity, while the Gini coefficient captured V-J evenness. A clonotype found in more than one individual was treated as public. TCRdb trimmed the raw reads at Q25, called clones with MiXCR and kept productive beta chains. Merged by CDR3 protein, the rows form single entries marked with the most common genes and DNA. The V and J calls, along with clone size, are taken from TCRdb and not from the paper's own processing. The sample table shows roughly 490,000 distinct CDR3 sequences, and 20% to 25% are seen once. The ten most abundant clones make up around 12% of the sample.

According to the study, the label for this sample's time point signals: persistent/refractory GD, antithyroid drugs over 5 years with positive TRAb. RNA was extracted from PBMCs in TRIzol for both TCR sequencing and RNA sequencing. The diagnosis of Graves' disease followed American Thyroid Association guidelines. Recruitment of patients was carried out at an endocrinology department in Xi'an, China. From each patient, 7.5 to 9.5 milliliters of peripheral blood was collected into an EDTA anticoagulant tube. Ficoll Paque Plus density gradient separation was used to isolate PBMCs, and no additional T cell sorting was done. An Agilent 2100 Bioanalyzer and agarose gel were used to assess RNA quality, and a NanoDrop 2000 was used to measure RNA concentration. The cysteine opens and the phenylalanine closes a CDR3 of 14 amino acids. Solely the CDR3 DNA is kept, with 42 bases framed from the first base. The germline V gene (reference sequence) provides CDR1 DFQATT and CDR2 SNEGSKA.

The clonotype was recovered from a female donor with Graves disease. The chain is encoded by TRBV20-1 joined to TRBJ2-2; the D gene is tentatively TRBD1 or TRBD2, each matching 5 bases. The sequencing here drew on peripheral blood mononuclear cells (PBMCs), taken when the disease was refractory, from a patient treated with antithyroid drugs. The sequenced DNA: TGCAGGGACCCGGGACGTGAGGCCCGTGGGGAGCTGTTTTTT. It translates to CRDPGREARGELFF.